Below, 5 T cell receptor beta chains from the same sample are listed, as sequenced in a study of long-term antiretroviral therapy in people with HIV (dated by TCRdb to the early 2020s). The immunoSEQ hsTCRB v3.0 assay was used at survey level resolution to sequence the TRB variable region. TCRdb limited this immuneACCESS table to in-frame rearrangements with V and J called. A share of clones is missing; checked studies link under half to unresolved V genes, and the rest is unexplained. The sample profile shows some 25,000 clones; about 83% of them were found once. The ten largest clones take up just over 5% of the sample. The specimen was unsorted PBMCs, collected 3 years after starting antiretroviral therapy. The receptors stem from a man aged 18-30 years with HIV.

About this clone itself: Other DNA sequences in this sample translate to the same CDR3. The gene calls are TRBV6-6 and TRBJ1-1; no reliable D call. The V end lost 5 bases, the J end lost 3 bases, and 7 bases lay between the germline ends. The germline V gene has CDR1 MNHNY and CDR2 SVGAGI (reference sequence). This CDR3 is built from 12 residues. In nucleotides, the CDR3 is TGTGCCAGCAGTCTTAGCGACACTGAAGCTTTCTTT. This sequence encodes CASSLSDTEAFF.

V is TRBV23-1 and J is TRBJ1-6; no clear D. TRBV23-1 belongs to the ORF category, with a function that is uncertain. The CDR3 runs to 13 residues. V lost 2 bases to trimming and J lost 7 bases, with 6 bases between them. CDR3 in amino acids: CASSQGENSPLHF. CDR3 nucleotide sequence: TGCGCCAGCAGTCAAGGGGAGAATTCACCCCTCCACTTT.

The rearrangement links TRBV6-1 to TRBJ1-1; no clear D gene. The CDR3 is made up of 12 amino acids. Germline CDR1 and CDR2: MNHNS and SASEGT. Between the trimmed V and J ends, which lost 4 bases and 1 base, there was a span of 4 bases. DNA for the CDR3: TGTGCCAGCAGTGTTGAGAACACTGAAGCTTTCTTT. Amino acid sequence: CASSVENTEAFF.

The V and J genes are TRBV5-6 and TRBJ2-3; 7 nucleotides match TRBD1. The germline CDR1 and CDR2 sequences are SGHDT and YYEEEE. CDR3 length: 14 amino acids. The V and J ends lost 0 bases and 5 bases, in that order; junction bases with no gene match: 3. Written as DNA, the CDR3 is TGTGCCAGCAGCTTGGGGACAGGAGGAGATACGCAGTATTTT. It translates to CASSLGTGGDTQYF.

This chain connects TRBV5-1 to TRBJ2-3; TRBD1 agrees at 11 bases. Trimming at V came to 4 bases and at J to 10 bases, leaving 17 bases not matched to a gene. Germline CDR1 is SGHRS and CDR2 is YFSETQ. This CDR3 spans 17 amino acids. As DNA, the CDR3 is TGCGCCAGCAGCCTTCGCCCGGGACAGGGGGTGGGGGAGGCGCAGTATTTT. It translates to CASSLRPGQGVGEAQYF.